This is a list of T cell receptor beta chains from one sample in a study of a mutant IDH1 vaccine in newly diagnosed glioma. TCRdb's table, derived via immunoSEQ multiplex PCR, lists solely in-frame clones and lacks some. The table records tens of thousands of clones, more than 75% of them present only once. These receptors are not linked to any known antigen. The specimen comprised PBMCs, sampled from a glioma patient whose treatment included an IDH1 peptide vaccine. The receptors originated from a woman in her forties with glioma. CDR3s include the opening cysteine and the closing phenylalanine or tryptophan. A D gene is named only where the DNA matches it firmly.

. | TRBJ1-5 | TRBV27 | CASSPMGLGSNQPQHF
. | TRBJ1-4 | TRBV5-8 | CASSLGGVTATNEKLFF
. | TRBJ1-1 | TRBV5-4 | CASSRAGLSDTEAFF
TRBD2 | TRBJ2-1 | TRBV2 | CASRPRRGGTSYNEQFF
. | TRBJ1-1 | TRBV6-1 | CASSDPDTEAFF
. | TRBJ1-1 | TRBV10-2 | CASSENTEAFF
. | TRBJ1-2 | TRBV20-1 | CSARWGYGYTF
. | TRBJ2-2 | TRBV7-8 | CASSAAAGGELFF
TRBD1 | TRBJ1-5 | TRBV30 | CAWGPTGGQPQHF
. | TRBJ1-2 | TRBV10-3 | CAISEGEGYTF
. | TRBJ2-2 | TRBV14 | CASSRVDGGELFF
TRBD1 | TRBJ1-2 | TRBV10-3 | CAISEGQEVYGYTF
TRBD1 | TRBJ1-4 | TRBV2 | CASDREGEKLFF
. | TRBJ2-5 | TRBV21-1 | CASSRNPGRCQETQYF
TRBD2 | TRBJ2-7 | TRBV27 | CASSLAASGASYEQYF
TRBD2 | TRBJ2-1 | TRBV6-1 | CASKLGGYEQFF
. | TRBJ1-2 | TRBV5-6 | CASSISGVLGNYGYTF
TRBD1 | TRBJ2-5 | TRBV2 | CASSEAGDRGSNQYF
. | TRBJ1-2 | TRBV10-3 | CAISESNGVYGYTF
. | TRBJ2-3 | TRBV6-5 | CASSYRDLTDTQYF
TRBD1 | TRBJ2-5 | TRBV10-1 | CASSESTGGIETQYF
. | TRBJ1-1 | TRBV18 | CASSASNRENTEAFF
. | TRBJ1-3 | TRBV14 | CASSQGLSGHGNTIYF
TRBD2 | TRBJ2-1 | TRBV6-1 | CASSAIERGGYYNEQFF
. | TRBJ2-7 | TRBV19 | CASSFHSSYEQYF
. | TRBJ1-5 | TRBV10-3 | CAISRGGGNQPQHF
. | TRBJ1-5 | TRBV9 | CASSVGPDQPQHF
. | TRBJ1-3 | TRBV18 | CASSPVSGAGDSGNTIYF
. | TRBJ2-7 | TRBV5-5 | CASSLPQGRREQYF
TRBD1 | TRBJ1-2 | TRBV19 | CASTFIRQGVNYGYTF
TRBD2 | TRBJ2-7 | TRBV10-2 | CASRGTSGGREDEQYF
. | TRBJ1-5 | TRBV18 | CASSPRSLNQPQHF
TRBD2 | TRBJ2-1 | TRBV29-1 | CSVDSGGGYNEQFF
TRBD2 | TRBJ2-7 | TRBV6-5 | CASTRGGGDYEQYF
. | TRBJ1-2 | TRBV27 | CASGKVGYGYTF
. | TRBJ1-5 | TRBV21-1 | CASNLRGSNQPQHF
TRBD2 | TRBJ2-3 | TRBV10-2 | CASSALAGATSTDTQYF
. | TRBJ1-3 | TRBV11-2 | CASSLEGDQRNTIYF
TRBD1 | TRBJ2-5 | TRBV18 | CASSPRGQEAFQETQYF
. | TRBJ1-4 | TRBV20-1 | CSARDWRGLFF
. | TRBJ2-7 | TRBV4-2 | CASSQDLGTYEQYF
. | TRBJ1-5 | TRBV19 | CASRAGSTLQPQHF
. | TRBJ2-7 | TRBV5-1 | CASSLGSGPGYEQYF
TRBD1 | TRBJ1-6 | TRBV9 | CASSEKGARDSPLHF
TRBD2 | TRBJ2-7 | TRBV4-1 | CASSHFTGTSEEQYF
. | TRBJ1-1 | TRBV6-5 | CASRAPGTPNTEAFF
. | TRBJ1-3 | TRBV9 | CASSPGMVSGNTIYF
. | TRBJ2-4 | TRBV9 | CASSAGRGLAKNIQYF